The next 21 T cell receptor beta chains were all read from a single sample in a study of Tregs in tolerant kidney transplant recipients. Method: immunoSEQ multiplex PCR; TCRdb's copy keeps in-frame clones and lacks some. The sample yields 30,000 or so clones, about 79% seen once. These TCRs are of unknown antigen specificity. The sequencing input was Tregs from blood cultured with allogeneic cells. The origin of the receptors is a human donor in good health.

The chain combines TRBV11-3 with TRBJ2-5, with TRBD2 identical over 7 bases. The germline CDR1 and CDR2 sequences are SGHNT and YENEEA. The V segment lost 2 bases and the J segment 1 base; nucleotides outside the gene matches: 13. The CDR3 is made up of 18 amino acids. The CDR3 here is CASSLWGGPQAIQETQYF. As DNA, the CDR3 is TGTGCCAGCAGCTTATGGGGGGGACCGCAAGCCATCCAAGAGACCCAGTACTTC.

This chain links TRBV5-1 with TRBJ2-3; no firm D call. Germline CDR1 reads SGHRS; CDR2 reads YFSETQ. This CDR3 has 12 amino acids. V lost 0 bases and J 5 bases, leaving 4 bases between the germline ends. CDR3 DNA: TGCGCCAGCAGCTTGGGTCTAGATACGCAGTATTTT. It is translated as CASSLGLDTQYF.

The J gene is TRBJ2-2, the V gene TRBV7-9, with 10 bases fitting TRBD1. Looked up from germline, CDR1 is SEHNR and CDR2 is FQNEAQ (reference sequence). The V and J ends lost 3 bases and 6 bases, in that order; junction bases with no gene match: 7. The CDR3 sequence is 16 residues long. The CDR3 DNA reads TGTGCCAGCAGCTTTATAGGGACAGGGGCAGCCGGGGAGCTGTTTTTT. It yields the protein CASSFIGTGAAGELFF.

The CDR3 reads CASSSQGTYEQYF. The CDR3 bases are TGTGCCAGCAGCTCCCAGGGAACCTACGAGCAGTACTTC. The rearrangement joins TRBV5-6 to TRBJ2-7; D might be TRBD1 (5 bases). Germline loops: CDR1 SGHDT, CDR2 YYEEEE. Trimming removed 3 bases at V and 2 bases at J, with 9 bases between. The CDR3 runs to 13 residues.

The chain employs TRBV6-5 and TRBJ2-7; TRBD1 agrees at 7 bases. The germline gives CDR1 MNHEY, CDR2 SVGAGI. The CDR3 length is 14 residues. V was pared by 5 bases and J by 3 bases, with 7 bases of the junction left unmatched. CDR3 DNA: TGTGCCAGCAGTCCTCCCGGGACAGACTACGAGCAGTACTTC. Its translation is CASSPPGTDYEQYF.

The V call is TRBV7-9, the J call TRBJ1-1; 7 nucleotides align to TRBD1. The CDR3 spans 14 residues. Germline V gives CDR1 SEHNR, CDR2 FQNEAQ (reference sequence). V gave up 6 bases and J gave up 1 base; unmatched junction bases: 5. The CDR3 is CASSTGTANTEAFF. The CDR3 DNA reads TGTGCCAGCAGTACCGGGACAGCGAACACTGAAGCTTTCTTT.

V usage is TRBV7-9 and J usage is TRBJ2-1; a weak D match, TRBD2 (5 bases). Trimming shortened V by 1 base and J by 7 bases, and 23 bases separated the two germline ends. Germline loops: CDR1 SEHNR, CDR2 FQNEAQ (reference sequence). This CDR3 is built from 18 residues. CDR3 nucleotide sequence: TGTGCCAGCAGCTTAGGTTTCGGAACGAGGGAAGGATTGAATGAGCAGTTCTTC. As protein: CASSLGFGTREGLNEQFF.

In nucleotides, the CDR3 is TGTGCCAGCAGTTACGGGGGGGGCTCTGGGGCCAACGTCCTGACTTTC. Its protein product is CASSYGGGSGANVLTF. V usage is TRBV6-6 and J usage is TRBJ2-6, with 7 bases lining up with TRBD2. The germline V gene has CDR1 MNHNY and CDR2 SVGAGI (reference sequence). The V and J ends lost 2 bases and 0 bases, in that order; junction bases with no gene match: 1. This CDR3 is built from 16 residues.

V usage is TRBV10-2 and J usage is TRBJ2-1; D may be TRBD2 (6 bases). V shed 4 bases and J shed 2 bases, with 9 bases lying between them. Per germline, CDR1 WSHSY and CDR2 SAAADI. The CDR3 spans 14 residues. The CDR3 DNA reads as TGCGCCAGCAGTGTCGGGAGAACCTACAATGAGCAGTTCTTC. Protein product: CASSVGRTYNEQFF.

V usage is TRBV30 and J usage is TRBJ1-1, with D perhaps matching TRBD1 (5 bases). The V gene lost 2 bases and the J gene lost 4 bases, with 20 bases spanning the gap. This CDR3 has 16 residues. The germline CDR1 and CDR2 sequences are GTSNPN and SVGIG (reference sequence). Here the CDR3 reads CAWSPIGVRGGTEAFF. CDR3 DNA sequence: TGTGCCTGGAGTCCGATCGGGGTGAGGGGCGGCACTGAAGCTTTCTTT.

The J gene is TRBJ2-3, the V gene TRBV5-4, with 16 bases that match TRBD2. The junction had 4 bases not matched to a gene; V was cut back by 2 bases and J by 4 bases. Germline V CDR1 and CDR2: SGHNT, YYREEE (reference sequence). The CDR3 consists of 17 residues. The CDR3 bases are TGTGCCAGCAGCTTCTCCGGGACTAGCGGGGGGGCAGATACGCAGTATTTT. Its protein product is CASSFSGTSGGADTQYF.

This clone was seen a few times. This chain links TRBV25-1 with TRBJ2-1; unclear D gene. Germline values: CDR1 MGHDK, CDR2 SYGVNS. This CDR3 comprises 15 residues. Trimming shortened V by 1 base and J by 2 bases, and 9 bases separated the two germline ends. CDR3 in amino acids: CASSELTGTYNEQFF. The CDR3, as DNA: TGTGCCAGCAGTGAATTGACTGGGACCTACAATGAGCAGTTCTTC.

V and J are TRBV10-2 and TRBJ2-7; TRBD2 matches at 14 bases. CDR3 size: 14 residues. CDR1 WSHSY and CDR2 SAAADI come from the germline V gene. The V segment lost 7 bases and the J segment 5 bases; nucleotides outside the gene matches: 4. CDR3 in DNA: TGCGCCAGCACCTCGACTAGCGGGGGGGACGAGCAGTACTTC. Its translation is CASTSTSGGDEQYF.

This clone occurred once. CDR3 protein: CASSDGTGDNEQFF. CDR3 coding DNA: TGTGCCAGCAGCGACGGGACGGGGGACAATGAGCAGTTCTTC. The chain uses TRBV5-6 and TRBJ2-1, with a weak D call TRBD2 (6 bases). Between the trimmed V and J ends, which lost 4 bases and 5 bases, there was a span of 13 bases. Germline V gives CDR1 SGHDT, CDR2 YYEEEE. The CDR3 totals 14 residues. Supplemented by reference TRBV5-6 and TRBJ2-1, the full variable domain reads DAGVTQSPTHLIKTRGQQVTLRCSPKSGHDTVSWYQQALGQGPQFIFQYYEEEERQRGNFPDRFSGHQFPNYSSELNVNALLLGDSALYLCASSDGTGDNEQFFGPGTRLTVL.

The V gene is TRBV19, the J gene TRBJ1-5, with D perhaps matching TRBD1 (5 bases). CDR1 is LNHDA, CDR2 SQIVND, per germline (reference sequence). V shed 5 bases and J shed 5 bases, with 10 bases lying between them. The length of the CDR3 is 13 residues. CDR3 protein: CASSQSGYQPQHF. For the CDR3, the DNA is TGTGCCAGTAGTCAATCAGGGTATCAGCCCCAGCATTTT.

V and J are TRBV14 and TRBJ2-2; D not certain. CDR3 length equals 17 residues. V was clipped by 0 bases and J by 6 bases, with 17 bases between them. Germline V gene sequence: CDR1 SGHDN, CDR2 FVKESK. The DNA for the CDR3 is TGTGCCAGCAGCCAAGATATTGCGGCTCGGGCCTCCGGGGAGCTGTTTTTT. It translates to CASSQDIAARASGELFF. The entire variable domain, with the rest obtained from reference TRBV14 and TRBJ2-2, is as follows: EAGVTQFPSHSVIEKGQTVTLRCDPISGHDNLYWYRRVMGKEIKFLLHFVKESKQDESGMPNNRFLAERTGGTYSTLKVQPAELEDSGVYFCASSQDIAARASGELFFGEGSRLTVL.

The gene calls are TRBV5-1 and TRBJ1-1; D uncertain. V lost 2 bases, J lost 7 bases, and 12 bases lay in between. Germline-derived CDR1 and CDR2 are SGHRS and YFSETQ. The CDR3 contains 13 residues. CDR3 in DNA: TGCGCCAGCAGCTTCGGGGTTTTGGGTGAAGCTTTCTTT. Amino acid sequence: CASSFGVLGEAFF.

V gene TRBV5-1 combines with J gene TRBJ2-3, with 9 bases matching TRBD2. The germline CDR1 and CDR2 sequences are SGHRS and YFSETQ. There are 15 residues in the CDR3. The J segment lost 4 bases and the V segment lost 0 bases, leaving 3 bases of the junction unmatched. The CDR3 coding sequence is TGCGCCAGCAGCTTGGGTCTAGCGGGGCCAGATACGCAGTATTTT. Protein: CASSLGLAGPDTQYF. The variable domain in full, with the rest retrieved from reference TRBV5-1 and TRBJ2-3, is KAGVTQTPRYLIKTRGQQVTLSCSPISGHRSVSWYQQTPGQGLQFLFEYFSETQRNKGNFPGRFSGRQFSNSRSEMNVSTLELGDSALYLCASSLGLAGPDTQYFGPGTRLTVL.

The CDR3 loop reads CASSVEAAYSYEQYF. CDR3 bases: TGTGCCAGCAGCGTAGAAGCGGCCTACTCCTACGAGCAGTACTTC. This chain links TRBV9 with TRBJ2-7, with a possible D match to TRBD2 (5 bases). The CDR3 runs to 15 residues. V lost 0 bases, J lost 0 bases, and 10 bases lay in between. CDR1 SGDLS and CDR2 YYNGEE come from the germline V gene.

This chain uses TRBV7-9 with TRBJ2-5; D remains ambiguous. Germline loops: CDR1 SEHNR, CDR2 FQNEAQ (reference sequence). V was cut by 4 bases and J by 5 bases, with 5 bases left in between. The CDR3 has 11 amino acids. CDR3 nucleotides: TGTGCCAGCAGCTCCACGGAGACCCAGTACTTC. Translation gives CASSSTETQYF.

A single count supports this clone. The chain combines TRBV13 with TRBJ2-2; D uncertain. CDR1 is PRHDT and CDR2 is FYEKMQ in the germline V gene (reference sequence). This CDR3 has 14 residues. The V end was cut by 7 bases, the J end by 6 bases, with 15 bases between. CDR3 coding DNA: TGTGCCAGCAAGAGAGACTTTGACGCCGGGGAGCTGTTTTTT. The encoded protein is CASKRDFDAGELFF. Filled out from reference TRBV13 and TRBJ2-2, the complete variable domain reads AAGVIQSPRHLIKEKRETATLKCYPIPRHDTVYWYQQGPGQDPQFLISFYEKMQSDKGSIPDRFSAQQFSDYHSELNMSSLELGDSALYFCASKRDFDAGELFFGEGSRLTVL.